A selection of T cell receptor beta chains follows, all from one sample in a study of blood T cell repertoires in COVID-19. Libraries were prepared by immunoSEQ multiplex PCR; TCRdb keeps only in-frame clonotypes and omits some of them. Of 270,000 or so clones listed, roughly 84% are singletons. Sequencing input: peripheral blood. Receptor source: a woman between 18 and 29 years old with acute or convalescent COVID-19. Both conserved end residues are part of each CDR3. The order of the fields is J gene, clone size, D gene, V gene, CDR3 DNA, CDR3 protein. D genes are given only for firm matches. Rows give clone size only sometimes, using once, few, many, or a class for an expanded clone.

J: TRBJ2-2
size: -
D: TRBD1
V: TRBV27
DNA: TGTGCCAGCAGTAGGCAGGGGGCGGGCGGGGAGCTGTTTTTT
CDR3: CASSRQGAGGELFF

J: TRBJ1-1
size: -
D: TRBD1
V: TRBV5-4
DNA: TGTGCCAGCAGCACCGACAGGGAAAACACTGAAGCTTTCTTT
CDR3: CASSTDRENTEAFF

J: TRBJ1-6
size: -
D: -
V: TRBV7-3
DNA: TGTGCCAGCAGCACCCAGGGCGGACCCCTCCACTTT
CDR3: CASSTQGGPLHF

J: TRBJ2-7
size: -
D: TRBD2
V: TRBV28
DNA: TGTGCCAGCAGTTTAATGTACCTAGCGGGTGAGCAGTACTTC
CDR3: CASSLMYLAGEQYF

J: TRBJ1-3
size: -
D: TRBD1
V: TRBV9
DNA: TGTGCCAGCAGCGTATTGGGGACAGGCTCTGGAAACACCATATATTTT
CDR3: CASSVLGTGSGNTIYF

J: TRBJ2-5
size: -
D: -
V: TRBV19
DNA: TGTGCCAGTAGTTGGGAGGGGGGAGAGACCCAGTACTTC
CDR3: CASSWEGGETQYF

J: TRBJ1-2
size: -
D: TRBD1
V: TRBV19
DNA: TGTGCCAGTAGTACCTGGGACAGGGACTATGGCTACACCTTC
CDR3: CASSTWDRDYGYTF

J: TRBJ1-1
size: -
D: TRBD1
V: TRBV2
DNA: TGTGCCAGCAGCTCACAGGGGTACACTGAAGCTTTCTTT
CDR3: CASSSQGYTEAFF

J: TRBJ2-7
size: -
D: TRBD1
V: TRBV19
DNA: TGTGCCAGTAGGAGCCATCGACAGGGGAACTCCTACGAGCAGTACTTC
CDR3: CASRSHRQGNSYEQYF

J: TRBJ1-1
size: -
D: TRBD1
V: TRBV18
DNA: TGTGCCAGCTCGCCCAGGGGGCAGGACACTGAAGCTTTCTTT
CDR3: CASSPRGQDTEAFF

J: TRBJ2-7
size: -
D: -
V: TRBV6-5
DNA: TGTGCCACCCGGGACAAGCACTACGAGCAGTACTTC
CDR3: CATRDKHYEQYF

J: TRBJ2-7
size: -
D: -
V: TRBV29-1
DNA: TGCAGCGTTGGGGAGACCTACGAGCAGTACTTC
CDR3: CSVGETYEQYF

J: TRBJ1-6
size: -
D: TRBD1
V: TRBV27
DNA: TGTGCCAGCAGCCAATCGGAAAGGACAGGGTATAATTCACCCCTCCACTTT
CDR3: CASSQSERTGYNSPLHF

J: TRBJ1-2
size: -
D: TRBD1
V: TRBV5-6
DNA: TGTGCCAGCAGGAAACGGGGGACAGGGGTATCTGGCTACACCTTC
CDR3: CASRKRGTGVSGYTF

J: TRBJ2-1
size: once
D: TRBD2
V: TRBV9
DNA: TGTGCCAGCAGCGTCTCCGCAATAGCGGGAGGTAGCAGTGAGCAGTTCTTC
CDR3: CASSVSAIAGGSSEQFF

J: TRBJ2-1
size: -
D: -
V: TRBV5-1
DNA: TGCGCCAGCACCACGGGGAGCTCCTACAATGAGCAGTTCTTC
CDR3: CASTTGSSYNEQFF

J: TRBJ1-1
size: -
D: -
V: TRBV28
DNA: TGTGCCAGCAGTTTAGGGGAGTCCGAAGCTTTCTTT
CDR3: CASSLGESEAFF

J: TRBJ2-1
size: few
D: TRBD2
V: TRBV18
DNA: TGTGCCAGCTCACTAGGAGCGGGAGGGGTCGATGAGCAGTTCTTC
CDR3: CASSLGAGGVDEQFF

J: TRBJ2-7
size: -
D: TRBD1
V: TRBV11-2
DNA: TGTGCCAGCAGCTTAGCCGGGACAGGGAAGTCCTACGAGCAGTACTTC
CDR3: CASSLAGTGKSYEQYF

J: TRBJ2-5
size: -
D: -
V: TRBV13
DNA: TGTGCCAGCAGCTTAGGCCTCCAGCGCGAAGAGACCCAGTACTTC
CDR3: CASSLGLQREETQYF

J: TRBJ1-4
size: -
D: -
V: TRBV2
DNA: TGTGCCAGACAGGCAACTAATGAAAAACTGTTTTTT
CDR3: CARQATNEKLFF

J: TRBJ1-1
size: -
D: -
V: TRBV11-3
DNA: TGTGCCAGCAGCTTAGGAGGAAGCGGTCCAACCCATTTT
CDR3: CASSLGGSGPTHF

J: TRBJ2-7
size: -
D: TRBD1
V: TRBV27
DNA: TGTGCCAGCAGTCCCTGGGACAGGGGTTTGGACGAGCAGTACTTC
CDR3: CASSPWDRGLDEQYF

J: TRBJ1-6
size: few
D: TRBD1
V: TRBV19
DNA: TGTGCCAGTAGAACACTGCACTCTGGGACAGGGGGTAATTCACCCCTCCACTTT
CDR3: CASRTLHSGTGGNSPLHF

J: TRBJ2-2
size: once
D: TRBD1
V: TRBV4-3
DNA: TGCGCCAGCAGCCAAGTAGACAGGGTTACCGGGGAGCTGTTTTTT
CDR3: CASSQVDRVTGELFF

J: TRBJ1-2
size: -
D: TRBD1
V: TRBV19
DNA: TGTGCCAGTAGTGTGCTTCCTGGACAGGGGGTCTATGGCTACACCTTC
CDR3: CASSVLPGQGVYGYTF

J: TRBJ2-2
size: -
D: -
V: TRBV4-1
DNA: TGCGCCAGCAGCCAAGTCCTCGACCATCCGCGGGGGCTCCCCGGGGAGCTGTTTTTT
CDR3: CASSQVLDHPRGLPGELFF

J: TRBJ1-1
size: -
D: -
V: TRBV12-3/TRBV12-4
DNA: TGTGCCAGCAGTTACGGGATAGGTGAAGCTTTCTTT
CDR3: CASSYGIGEAFF

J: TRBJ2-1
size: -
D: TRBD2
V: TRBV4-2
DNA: TGTGCCAGCAGCCAAGATCTGGGGGGAGGGGAGCAGTTCTTC
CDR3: CASSQDLGGGEQFF

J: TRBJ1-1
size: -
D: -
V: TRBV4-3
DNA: TGCGCCAGCAGCCAAGGACACATCCCGAACACTGAAGCTTTCTTT
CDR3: CASSQGHIPNTEAFF

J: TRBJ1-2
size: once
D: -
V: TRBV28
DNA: TGTGCCAGCAGTTTCCCCAGGTCCCCCTATGGCTACACCTTC
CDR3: CASSFPRSPYGYTF

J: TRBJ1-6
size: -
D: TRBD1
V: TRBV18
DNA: TGTGCCAGCTCAGGACAGGGAGATAATTCACCCCTCCACTTT
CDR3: CASSGQGDNSPLHF

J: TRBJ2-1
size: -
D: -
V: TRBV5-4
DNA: TGTGCCAGCAGCTCATCTAAGACACTCTACAATGAGCAGTTCTTC
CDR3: CASSSSKTLYNEQFF

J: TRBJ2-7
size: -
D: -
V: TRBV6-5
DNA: TGTGCCAGCAGGACAGGCAACTACGAGCAGTACTTC
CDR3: CASRTGNYEQYF

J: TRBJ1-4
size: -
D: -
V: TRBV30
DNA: TGTGCCTGGAGCGCCAGGTCGGTTACTAATGAAAAACTGTTTTTT
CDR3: CAWSARSVTNEKLFF

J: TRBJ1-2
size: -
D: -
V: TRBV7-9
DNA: TGTGCCAGCAGCCTGTCCTGGCGATCAGGGGCCCCTAACTATGGCTACACCTTC
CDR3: CASSLSWRSGAPNYGYTF

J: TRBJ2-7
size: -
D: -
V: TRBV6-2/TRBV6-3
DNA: TGTGCCAGCAGTTACCCTGCGGGTATATCCTACGAGCAGTACTTC
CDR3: CASSYPAGISYEQYF

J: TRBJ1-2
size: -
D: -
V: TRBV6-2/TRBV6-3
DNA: TGTGCCAGCAGTATGACAGCTAACTATGGCTACACCTTC
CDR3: CASSMTANYGYTF

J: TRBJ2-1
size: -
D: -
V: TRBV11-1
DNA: TGTGCCAGCAGCTCAACCGGGACATTAAGGAATGAGCAGTTCTTC
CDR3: CASSSTGTLRNEQFF

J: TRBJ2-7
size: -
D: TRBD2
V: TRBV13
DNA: TGTGCCAGCAGTTGGACTAGCGGCTCCTACGAGCAGTACTTC
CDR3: CASSWTSGSYEQYF

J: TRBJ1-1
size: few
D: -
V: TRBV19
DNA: TGTGCCAGTAGCGTGAACACTGAAGCTTTCTTT
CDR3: CASSVNTEAFF

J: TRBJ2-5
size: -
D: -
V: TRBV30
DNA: TGTGCCTGGAGTGACGTCATAGGAGGGGAGACCCAGTACTTC
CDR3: CAWSDVIGGETQYF

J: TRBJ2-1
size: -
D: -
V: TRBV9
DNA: TGTGCCAGCAGCGTAGAAGGTAGCGACAATGAGCAGTTCTTC
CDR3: CASSVEGSDNEQFF

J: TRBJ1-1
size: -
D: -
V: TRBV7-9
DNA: TGTGCCACTACAGGGTTTCGGAACACTGAAGCTTTCTTT
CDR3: CATTGFRNTEAFF

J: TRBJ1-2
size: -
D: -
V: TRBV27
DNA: TGTGCCAGCAGTTTGGGGCAGGGATATGGCTACACCTTC
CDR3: CASSLGQGYGYTF

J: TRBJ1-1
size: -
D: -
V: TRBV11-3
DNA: TGTGCCAGCAGCTTGCGGGGCACTGAAGCTTTCTTT
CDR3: CASSLRGTEAFF

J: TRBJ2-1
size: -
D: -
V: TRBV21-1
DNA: TGTGCCAGCAGCCTGGGACTAGCGGGAGTCCTTCGCAGTTACAATGAGCAGTTCTTC
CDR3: CASSLGLAGVLRSYNEQFF

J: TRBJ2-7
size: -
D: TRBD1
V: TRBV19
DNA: TGTGCCAGTAGGGAGACAGGGATAAGATCCTACGAGCAGTACTTC
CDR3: CASRETGIRSYEQYF

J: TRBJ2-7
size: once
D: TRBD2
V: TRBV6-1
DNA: TGTGCCAGCAGTGGACACAGGGGCCCTAGCGGGAGACCCTCCTACGAGCAGTACTTC
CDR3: CASSGHRGPSGRPSYEQYF

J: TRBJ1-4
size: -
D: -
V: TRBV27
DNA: TGTGCCAGCAGTTTAAAGAGGTTCGGTGAAAAACTGTTTTTT
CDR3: CASSLKRFGEKLFF

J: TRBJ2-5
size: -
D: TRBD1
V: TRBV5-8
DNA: TGTGCCAGCAGCTCGGGACAGTTCTTTGGGACAGTCCAAGAGACCCAGTACTTC
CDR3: CASSSGQFFGTVQETQYF

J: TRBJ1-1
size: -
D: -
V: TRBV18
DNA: TGTGCCAGCTCTCAAGGGACAAACACTGAAGCTTTCTTT
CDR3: CASSQGTNTEAFF